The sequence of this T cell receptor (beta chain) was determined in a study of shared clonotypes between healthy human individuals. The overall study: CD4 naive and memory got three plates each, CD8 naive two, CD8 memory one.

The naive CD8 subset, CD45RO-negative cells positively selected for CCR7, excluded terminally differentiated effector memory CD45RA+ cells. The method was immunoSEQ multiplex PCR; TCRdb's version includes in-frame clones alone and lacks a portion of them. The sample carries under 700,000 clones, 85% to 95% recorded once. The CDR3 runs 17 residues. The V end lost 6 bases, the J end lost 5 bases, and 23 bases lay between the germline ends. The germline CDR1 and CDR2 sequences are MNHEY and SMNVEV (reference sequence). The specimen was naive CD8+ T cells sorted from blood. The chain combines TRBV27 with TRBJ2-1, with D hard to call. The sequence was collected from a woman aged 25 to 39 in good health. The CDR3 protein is CASSLILGRHANNEQFF. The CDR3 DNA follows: TGTGCCAGCAGCCTTATCCTCGGGCGGCACGCAAACAATGAGCAGTTCTTC.